A selection of T cell receptor beta chains follows, all from one sample in a study of OX40 agonist ivuxolimab in advanced cancers. Measured with immunoSEQ multiplex PCR; TCRdb has only the in-frame clones, and not every one. The sample holds roughly 120,000 clones, more than 80% seen once. Source: CD4+ or CD8+ T cells sorted from blood, taken in a trial of the OX40 agonist ivuxolimab. These receptors all stem from an adult with an advanced solid tumor such as melanoma, head and neck, liver or kidney cancer. Both conserved end residues are part of each CDR3. D genes are given only for firm matches. Expanded clones get a size class; other rows say once, few or many, or leave the size out.

j_gene: TRBJ1-5
abundance: .
d_gene: .
v_gene: TRBV15
CDR3aa: CATSRAPGVDNQPQHF
CDR3nt: TGTGCCACCAGCAGAGCCCCAGGTGTGGACAATCAGCCCCAGCATTTT

j_gene: TRBJ2-7
abundance: .
d_gene: .
v_gene: TRBV18
CDR3aa: CASSPDGYEQYF
CDR3nt: TGTGCCAGCTCACCGGACGGCTACGAGCAGTACTTC

j_gene: TRBJ2-5
abundance: .
d_gene: TRBD2
v_gene: TRBV5-4
CDR3aa: CASSLASGGAQETQYF
CDR3nt: TGTGCCAGCAGCTTGGCTAGCGGGGGGGCCCAAGAGACCCAGTACTTC

j_gene: TRBJ2-4
abundance: .
d_gene: .
v_gene: TRBV18
CDR3aa: CASSPPERGLNIQYF
CDR3nt: TGTGCCAGCTCACCACCTGAGAGGGGGTTGAACATTCAGTACTTC

j_gene: TRBJ1-2
abundance: .
d_gene: TRBD1
v_gene: TRBV6-6
CDR3aa: CASSYSTGGRGYTF
CDR3nt: TGTGCCAGCAGTTACTCGACAGGGGGCCGTGGCTACACCTTC

j_gene: TRBJ2-3
abundance: .
d_gene: .
v_gene: TRBV19
CDR3aa: CASSIAQSTDTQYF
CDR3nt: TGTGCCAGTAGTATTGCGCAGAGCACAGATACGCAGTATTTT

j_gene: TRBJ1-4
abundance: .
d_gene: .
v_gene: TRBV7-9
CDR3aa: CASRQGTTTNEKLFF
CDR3nt: TGTGCCAGCAGGCAGGGGACAACAACTAATGAAAAACTGTTTTTT

j_gene: TRBJ1-6
abundance: once
d_gene: .
v_gene: TRBV5-6
CDR3aa: CASSLREYYNSPLHF
CDR3nt: TGTGCCAGCAGCTTGAGGGAGTACTATAATTCACCCCTCCACTTT

j_gene: TRBJ2-7
abundance: .
d_gene: TRBD1
v_gene: TRBV18
CDR3aa: CASSSRTGGGEQYF
CDR3nt: TGTGCCAGCTCAAGTAGGACAGGGGGCGGCGAGCAGTACTTC

j_gene: TRBJ1-4
abundance: .
d_gene: .
v_gene: TRBV28
CDR3aa: CASSLRTAAYNEKLFF
CDR3nt: TGTGCCAGCAGTTTGAGGACGGCAGCCTATAATGAAAAACTGTTTTTT

j_gene: TRBJ2-4
abundance: .
d_gene: .
v_gene: TRBV7-2
CDR3aa: CASSPGGLGNIQYF
CDR3nt: TGTGCCAGCAGCCCCGGAGGCCTCGGAAACATTCAGTACTTC

j_gene: TRBJ2-3
abundance: .
d_gene: TRBD2
v_gene: TRBV27
CDR3aa: CASSSQSQATSGSTDTQYF
CDR3nt: TGTGCCAGCAGTTCCCAGTCCCAGGCGACTAGCGGGTCCACAGATACGCAGTATTTT

j_gene: TRBJ2-2
abundance: .
d_gene: TRBD2
v_gene: TRBV11-2
CDR3aa: CASSFSGPGELFF
CDR3nt: TGTGCCAGCAGCTTTAGCGGGCCCGGGGAGCTGTTTTTT

j_gene: TRBJ2-7
abundance: .
d_gene: TRBD1
v_gene: TRBV27
CDR3aa: CASSDRGGPYEQYF
CDR3nt: TGTGCCAGCAGTGACAGGGGTGGGCCCTACGAGCAGTACTTC

j_gene: TRBJ1-1
abundance: .
d_gene: .
v_gene: TRBV1
CDR3aa: CTGFYRVFGSFF
CDR3nt: TGCACCGGATTTTACAGGGTGTTTGGTTCTTTCTTT

j_gene: TRBJ2-3
abundance: .
d_gene: .
v_gene: TRBV5-1
CDR3aa: CASSLGAGARSTDTQYF
CDR3nt: TGCGCCAGCAGCTTGGGGGCGGGGGCCCGTTCCACAGATACGCAGTATTTT

j_gene: TRBJ1-3
abundance: .
d_gene: .
v_gene: TRBV7-6
CDR3aa: CASSLRTAISGNTIYF
CDR3nt: TGTGCCAGCAGCTTACGGACAGCGATCTCTGGAAACACCATATATTTT

j_gene: TRBJ1-2
abundance: .
d_gene: .
v_gene: TRBV9
CDR3aa: CASSVGGRGFEGYGYTF
CDR3nt: TGTGCCAGCAGCGTAGGTGGCAGGGGATTCGAAGGCTATGGCTACACCTTC

j_gene: TRBJ2-7
abundance: .
d_gene: .
v_gene: TRBV28
CDR3aa: CASSRGGASVEQYF
CDR3nt: TGTGCCAGCAGCCGCGGCGGGGCTTCGGTCGAGCAGTACTTC

j_gene: TRBJ1-2
abundance: .
d_gene: .
v_gene: TRBV27
CDR3aa: CASKVRREGYGYTF
CDR3nt: TGTGCCAGCAAAGTTCGCAGGGAAGGGTATGGCTACACCTTC

j_gene: TRBJ2-5
abundance: .
d_gene: TRBD1
v_gene: TRBV7-2
CDR3aa: CASSLGGQYLETQYF
CDR3nt: TGTGCCAGCAGCTTAGGGGGACAGTATTTGGAGACCCAGTACTTC

j_gene: TRBJ2-6
abundance: .
d_gene: TRBD2
v_gene: TRBV19
CDR3aa: CASTSGGSGANVLTF
CDR3nt: TGTGCCAGTACTAGCGGGGGCTCTGGGGCCAACGTCCTGACTTTC

j_gene: TRBJ2-3
abundance: .
d_gene: TRBD2
v_gene: TRBV2
CDR3aa: CASYPSGGGTDTQYF
CDR3nt: TGTGCCAGCTACCCTAGCGGGGGAGGGACAGATACGCAGTATTTT

j_gene: TRBJ2-5
abundance: .
d_gene: TRBD2
v_gene: TRBV5-1
CDR3aa: CASSSTSGEGETQYF
CDR3nt: TGCGCCAGCAGCTCGACTAGCGGAGAGGGGGAGACCCAGTACTTC

j_gene: TRBJ2-5
abundance: .
d_gene: TRBD2
v_gene: TRBV7-2
CDR3aa: CASSLAIAGGRETQYF
CDR3nt: TGTGCCAGCAGCTTAGCCATAGCGGGGGGGAGAGAGACCCAGTACTTC

j_gene: TRBJ1-2
abundance: .
d_gene: .
v_gene: TRBV7-7
CDR3aa: CASSMGRDYGYTF
CDR3nt: TGTGCTAGCAGCATGGGGAGGGACTATGGCTACACCTTC

j_gene: TRBJ1-5
abundance: .
d_gene: .
v_gene: TRBV19
CDR3aa: CASSIVQGNGNQPQHF
CDR3nt: TGTGCCAGTAGTATCGTTCAGGGAAATGGCAATCAGCCCCAGCATTTT

j_gene: TRBJ1-6
abundance: .
d_gene: .
v_gene: TRBV4-3
CDR3aa: CASSQDFTGRSPLHF
CDR3nt: TGCGCCAGCAGCCAAGATTTTACAGGGAGGTCACCCCTCCACTTT

j_gene: TRBJ2-3
abundance: .
d_gene: .
v_gene: TRBV28
CDR3aa: CASSLLSSPGDTQYF
CDR3nt: TGTGCCAGCAGTTTACTGTCCTCCCCGGGGGATACGCAGTATTTT

j_gene: TRBJ2-2
abundance: .
d_gene: .
v_gene: TRBV6-1
CDR3aa: CASSEGRPGELFF
CDR3nt: TGTGCCAGCAGTGAAGGGAGGCCCGGGGAGCTGTTTTTT

j_gene: TRBJ1-4
abundance: .
d_gene: .
v_gene: TRBV6-1
CDR3aa: CASRATGPQGEKLFF
CDR3nt: TGTGCCAGCAGGGCGACGGGACCCCAGGGCGAAAAACTGTTTTTT

j_gene: TRBJ2-7
abundance: .
d_gene: .
v_gene: TRBV20-1
CDR3aa: CSARQAYEQYF
CDR3nt: TGCAGTGCCAGGCAGGCCTACGAGCAGTACTTC

j_gene: TRBJ1-2
abundance: .
d_gene: .
v_gene: TRBV30
CDR3aa: CAWRTGNYGYTF
CDR3nt: TGTGCCTGGAGAACAGGGAACTATGGCTACACCTTC

j_gene: TRBJ1-6
abundance: .
d_gene: .
v_gene: TRBV10-3
CDR3aa: CAITGGLYNSPLHF
CDR3nt: TGTGCCATCACGGGAGGGCTCTATAATTCACCCCTCCACTTT

j_gene: TRBJ1-5
abundance: .
d_gene: .
v_gene: TRBV6-5
CDR3aa: CASSYSTSQPQHF
CDR3nt: TGTGCCAGCAGTTACTCGACCAGTCAGCCCCAGCATTTT

j_gene: TRBJ2-7
abundance: .
d_gene: .
v_gene: TRBV9
CDR3aa: CASSVGATDLYEQYF
CDR3nt: TGTGCCAGCAGCGTAGGGGCAACTGACCTCTACGAGCAGTACTTC

j_gene: TRBJ2-5
abundance: .
d_gene: TRBD2
v_gene: TRBV7-2
CDR3aa: CASSTSGTSVWETQYF
CDR3nt: TGTGCCAGCAGCACCTCCGGGACTAGCGTATGGGAGACCCAGTACTTC

j_gene: TRBJ2-3
abundance: .
d_gene: TRBD2
v_gene: TRBV19
CDR3aa: CASSILGSGVYF
CDR3nt: TGTGCCAGTAGTATCCTGGGTAGCGGGGTTTATTTT

j_gene: TRBJ1-1
abundance: .
d_gene: .
v_gene: TRBV11-1
CDR3aa: CASSLDRLNTEAFF
CDR3nt: TGTGCCAGCAGCTTAGATAGATTGAACACTGAAGCTTTCTTT

j_gene: TRBJ2-3
abundance: once
d_gene: .
v_gene: TRBV10-3
CDR3aa: CAISERRQTSTDTQYF
CDR3nt: TGTGCCATCAGTGAACGGAGGCAAACTAGCACAGATACGCAGTATTTT

j_gene: TRBJ2-1
abundance: .
d_gene: TRBD2
v_gene: TRBV7-9
CDR3aa: CASSSGTSGVDEQFF
CDR3nt: TGTGCCAGCAGCTCCGGGACTAGCGGGGTTGATGAGCAGTTCTTC

j_gene: TRBJ1-1
abundance: once
d_gene: .
v_gene: TRBV28
CDR3aa: CASTLPGITEAFF
CDR3nt: TGTGCCAGCACCCTACCTGGGATCACTGAAGCTTTCTTT

j_gene: TRBJ1-2
abundance: .
d_gene: TRBD1
v_gene: TRBV5-1
CDR3aa: CASSPTGNYGYTF
CDR3nt: TGCGCCAGCAGCCCGACAGGGAACTATGGCTACACCTTC

j_gene: TRBJ1-2
abundance: .
d_gene: .
v_gene: TRBV21-1
CDR3aa: CASSKGTNYGYTF
CDR3nt: TGTGCCAGCAGCAAAGGAACGAACTATGGCTACACCTTC

j_gene: TRBJ1-5
abundance: .
d_gene: TRBD1
v_gene: TRBV7-2
CDR3aa: CASSPGTGHSNQPQHF
CDR3nt: TGTGCCAGCAGCCCGGGGACAGGACATAGCAATCAGCCCCAGCATTTT

j_gene: TRBJ2-7
abundance: .
d_gene: .
v_gene: TRBV18
CDR3aa: CASSRVSSSYEQYF
CDR3nt: TGTGCCAGCTCAAGGGTATCCAGCTCCTACGAGCAGTACTTC

j_gene: TRBJ1-1
abundance: .
d_gene: TRBD1
v_gene: TRBV30
CDR3aa: CACPGTGVAFF
CDR3nt: TGTGCCTGCCCGGGGACAGGGGTTGCTTTCTTT

j_gene: TRBJ1-6
abundance: few
d_gene: .
v_gene: TRBV6-5
CDR3aa: CASSYLGESSPLHF
CDR3nt: TGTGCCAGCAGTTACTTGGGGGAATCTTCACCCCTCCACTTT

j_gene: TRBJ1-4
abundance: .
d_gene: .
v_gene: TRBV28
CDR3aa: CASSLVGMGIEKLFF
CDR3nt: TGTGCCAGCAGTTTAGTCGGGATGGGGATTGAAAAACTGTTTTTT

j_gene: TRBJ2-2
abundance: .
d_gene: .
v_gene: TRBV5-1
CDR3aa: CASSYNGPDTGELFF
CDR3nt: TGCGCCAGCAGCTACAATGGGCCGGACACCGGGGAGCTGTTTTTT

j_gene: TRBJ2-7
abundance: .
d_gene: .
v_gene: TRBV7-9
CDR3aa: CASSSQGYEQYF
CDR3nt: TGTGCCAGCAGTTCCCAGGGTTACGAGCAGTACTTC

j_gene: TRBJ1-4
abundance: .
d_gene: .
v_gene: TRBV6-6
CDR3aa: CASIGRSNEKLFF
CDR3nt: TGTGCCAGCATTGGACGGAGTAATGAAAAACTGTTTTTT

j_gene: TRBJ1-4
abundance: .
d_gene: .
v_gene: TRBV2
CDR3aa: CASKQGRTNEKLFF
CDR3nt: TGTGCCAGCAAGCAGGGCCGCACTAATGAAAAACTGTTTTTT

j_gene: TRBJ1-5
abundance: .
d_gene: .
v_gene: TRBV21-1
CDR3aa: CASSPLGRGKSNQPQHF
CDR3nt: TGTGCCAGCAGCCCCTTGGGGAGGGGGAAGAGCAATCAGCCCCAGCATTTT

j_gene: TRBJ1-1
abundance: .
d_gene: .
v_gene: TRBV6-5
CDR3aa: CASSYDGNTEAFF
CDR3nt: TGTGCCAGCAGTTACGACGGGAACACTGAAGCTTTCTTT